Below, 13 T cell receptor beta chains from the same sample are listed, as sequenced in a study of blood T cell repertoires in COVID-19. Profiling relied on immunoSEQ multiplex PCR, and the TCRdb table lists in-frame clones only, not all of them. Of about 200,000 clones in the sample, 85% to 90% were seen once. The sample taken for sequencing was peripheral blood. The receptors come from a man aged 45-65 years with acute or convalescent COVID-19.

Turning to this clone: This specimen includes other DNA sequences encoding the same CDR3. The gene calls are TRBV5-1 and TRBJ1-6; the D gene is possibly TRBD1 (6 bases). Germline V gene data show CDR1 as SGHRS and CDR2 as YFSETQ. The CDR3 is made up of 14 amino acids. V was shortened by 0 bases and J by 5 bases, with 6 bases between the two germline ends. The CDR3, as DNA: TGCGCCAGCAGCTTGGGACAGGATAATTCACCCCTCCACTTT. Translated, it gives CASSLGQDNSPLHF.

DNA for the CDR3: TGTGCCAGCAGTTTGGGACAGGGGATTTCTGAAGCTTTCTTT. Amino acids: CASSLGQGISEAFF. The V call is TRBV6-5, the J call TRBJ1-1, with TRBD1 identical over 10 bases. Germline-derived CDR1 and CDR2 are MNHEY and SVGAGI. The CDR3 consists of 14 residues. V lost 4 bases and J lost 6; bases outside the gene matches: 5.

This CDR3 reads CASSQAWSYGYTF. The CDR3 DNA sequence: TGTGCCAGCAGCCAAGCATGGAGCTATGGCTACACCTTC. This chain uses TRBV14 with TRBJ1-2; unclear D gene. CDR3 length equals 13 residues. V dropped 1 base and J dropped 4 bases, with 7 bases sitting between them. The germline gives CDR1 SGHDN, CDR2 FVKESK. Together with reference TRBV14 and TRBJ1-2, the CDR3 gives the full variable domain: EAGVTQFPSHSVIEKGQTVTLRCDPISGHDNLYWYRRVMGKEIKFLLHFVKESKQDESGMPNNRFLAERTGGTYSTLKVQPAELEDSGVYFCASSQAWSYGYTFGSGTRLTVV.

The CDR3 DNA follows: TGTGCCAGCAGCTTAGGTCGAGGCAATCAGCCCCAGCATTTT. Translated, it gives CASSLGRGNQPQHF. The genes are TRBV11-2 and TRBJ1-5; D is unclear. The CDR3 runs to 14 residues. Trimming pared 1 base from V and 2 bases from J, leaving 6 bases between. Germline V gives CDR1 SGHAT, CDR2 FQNNGV.

This clone has a handful of counts. This chain uses TRBV24-1 with TRBJ2-1; 8 bases line up with TRBD1. The CDR3 sequence is 14 residues long. Germline values: CDR1 KGHDR, CDR2 SFDVKD. Trimming at V came to 5 bases and at J to 8 bases, leaving 7 bases not matched to a gene. This CDR3 is CATSGGQVRDEQFF. The DNA for the CDR3 is TGTGCCACCAGTGGGGGACAGGTGCGTGATGAGCAGTTCTTC.

The rearrangement uses TRBV10-2 and TRBJ1-1; TRBD1 is a possible D gene (6 bases). From germline, CDR1 is WSHSY and CDR2 SAAADI. Trimming cost V 2 bases and J 5 bases, with 12 bases left between them. CDR3 size: 14 residues. CDR3: CASSELGRGTEAFF. The CDR3 region has the DNA TGCGCCAGCAGTGAGCTGGGCAGGGGAACTGAAGCTTTCTTT.

The chain joins TRBV7-2 to TRBJ1-1, with D hard to call. Per the germline V gene, CDR1 is SGHTA and CDR2 is FQGNSA. Trimming shortened V by 5 bases and J by 4 bases, and 14 bases separated the two germline ends. There are 14 residues in the CDR3. The CDR3 spells CASSLQPLSTEAFF. The CDR3 DNA is TGTGCCAGCAGCCTGCAACCCCTCAGCACTGAAGCTTTCTTT. Complete variable domain (other parts from reference TRBV7-2 and TRBJ1-1): GAGVSQSPSNKVTEKGKDVELRCDPISGHTALYWYRQSLGQGLEFLIYFQGNSAPDKSGLPSDRFSAERTGGSVSTLTIQRTQQEDSAVYLCASSLQPLSTEAFFGQGTRLTVV.

The V call is TRBV29-1, the J call TRBJ1-2; 11 bases map to TRBD1. The CDR3 contains 16 residues. The V segment lost 4 bases and the J segment 7 bases; nucleotides outside the gene matches: 14. The V gene's germline CDR1 is SQVTM and CDR2 ANQGSEA. The CDR3 spells CSVVHGTGGIWGGYTF. The CDR3 DNA reads TGCAGCGTTGTACACGGGACAGGGGGGATCTGGGGTGGCTACACCTTC.

This sequence joins TRBV6-5 and TRBJ1-1; D call uncertain. CDR1 is MNHEY, CDR2 SVGAGI, per germline. Trimming cost V 7 bases and J 7 bases, with 13 bases left between them. This CDR3 is built from 12 residues. CDR3 amino acids: CASTLPPSEAFF. The CDR3 nucleotides read TGTGCCAGCACGCTCCCCCCGAGTGAAGCTTTCTTT.

With respect to this clone: Other nucleotide sequences in the sample specify the same CDR3. V gene TRBV9 combines with J gene TRBJ2-3; D not certain. This CDR3 contains 12 residues. The V gene lost 2 bases and the J gene lost 3 bases, with 4 bases spanning the gap. Germline V CDR1 and CDR2: SGDLS, YYNGEE. Written as DNA, the CDR3 is TGTGCCAGCAGCGTCTTAACAGATACGCAGTATTTT. Translating gives CASSVLTDTQYF.

J is TRBJ1-2 and V is TRBV7-9, with D possibly being TRBD1 (6 bases). Trimming pared 5 bases from V and 2 bases from J, leaving 9 bases between. In germline, CDR1 is SEHNR, CDR2 FQNEAQ (reference sequence). The CDR3 has 13 residues. CDR3 sequence reads: CASSPQGNYGYTF. As DNA, the CDR3 is TGTGCCAGCAGCCCACAGGGAAACTATGGCTACACCTTC.

V and J are TRBV4-1 and TRBJ1-6, with a tentative D call TRBD1 (6 bases). Germline V lookup: CDR1 MGHRA, CDR2 YSYEKL. Between the trimmed V and J ends, which lost 2 bases and 4 bases, there was a span of 18 bases. The length of the CDR3 is 18 residues. The CDR3 reads CASSQRGGSNTYNSPLHF. DNA for the CDR3: TGCGCCAGCAGCCAAAGGGGGGGGTCCAATACTTATAATTCACCCCTCCACTTT.

The chain employs TRBV11-2 and TRBJ2-6; D perhaps matches TRBD2 (5 bases). The CDR3 has 15 amino acids. The V gene lost 8 bases and the J gene lost 0 bases, with 11 bases spanning the gap. The germline CDR1 and CDR2 sequences are SGHAT and FQNNGV. CDR3 sequence reads: CASSTGSSGANVLTF. The CDR3 DNA is TGTGCCAGCTCCACTGGGAGCTCTGGGGCCAACGTCCTGACTTTC. The full variable domain, in which reference TRBV11-2 and TRBJ2-6 provide the parts outside the CDR3, is EAGVAQSPRYKIIEKRQSVAFWCNPISGHATLYWYQQILGQGPKLLIQFQNNGVVDDSQLPKDRFSAERLKGVDSTLKIQPAKLEDSAVYLCASSTGSSGANVLTFGAGSRLTVL.